This entry describes one TCR beta chain. The data derive from a study of technical replicates of blood from a few donors. Sequencing was performed with immunoSEQ multiplex PCR; in TCRdb, only in-frame clones are kept and a portion is missing. The sample has 80,000 to 95,000 clones, about 91% seen once. The CDR3 has 15 residues. The trim removed 6 bases at V and 3 bases at J, leaving 8 bases unmatched. The germline CDR1 and CDR2 sequences are MNHNY and SVGAGI (reference sequence). The sequenced sample was T cells isolated from PBMCs. J is TRBJ2-7 and V is TRBV6-6, with 10 bases identical to TRBD2. The source of this sequence is a human donor in good health. The CDR3, as DNA: TGTGCCAGCAGAAAAAGCGGGAGGGCCAGCTACGAGCAGTACTTC. This translates into CASRKSGRASYEQYF.